This T cell receptor beta chain was observed in a study of OX40 agonist ivuxolimab in advanced cancers. Across the study: Patients receiving dose escalation had hepatocellular carcinoma, melanoma, renal cell or head and neck cancer. Three patients got partial responses; one had hepatocellular carcinoma and two had cutaneous melanoma.

Findings and caveats of the study: On average, CD8+ T cells showed a greater number of expanded clones than CD4+. Doses of 0.1 to 3.0 mg/kg were accompanied by clonal expansion of CD4+ and CD8+ blood T cells by week 6.

TCRdb keeps only in-frame clones here, not all; method: immunoSEQ multiplex PCR. The sample shows roughly 65,000 clones, nearly 85% of them seen only once. The germline V gene encodes CDR1 SGHNT and CDR2 YYREEE (reference sequence). V dropped 4 bases and J dropped 0 bases, with 16 bases sitting between them. The CDR3 sequence is 16 residues long. This clone is classed as medium-sized. The antigen remains unidentified. The genes are TRBV5-4 and TRBJ1-1; perhaps TRBD1 as D (5 bases). This TCR came from an adult with an advanced solid tumor such as melanoma, head and neck, liver or kidney cancer. This specimen consisted of CD4+ or CD8+ T cells sorted from blood, obtained in a trial of the OX40 agonist ivuxolimab. The CDR3 DNA is TGTGCCAGCAGCCGCTTGGTGACAGACATGAACACTGAAGCTTTCTTT. Translating gives CASSRLVTDMNTEAFF. Full variable domain (outside the CDR3, taken from reference TRBV5-4 and TRBJ1-1): ETGVTQSPTHLIKTRGQQVTLRCSSQSGHNTVSWYQQALGQGPQFIFQYYREEENGRGNFPPRFSGLQFPNYSSELNVNALELDDSALYLCASSRLVTDMNTEAFFGQGTRLTVV.